The 10 T cell receptor beta chains below come from one sample, sequenced in a study of blood T cell repertoires in COVID-19 (TCRdb year 2020). To prepare the library, the immunoSEQ multiplex PCR assay was applied. TCRdb's version of the immuneACCESS table is confined to in-frame rearrangements and falls short of the full clone set. An unresolved V gene accounts for under half of the shortfall where checked; the remainder is of unknown origin. This sample comprises 360,000 or so clones, approximately 89% of them detected only once. The ten largest account for 1.7% of the sample. Sequenced: PBMCs or T cells enriched from blood (not recorded which). These receptor sequences come from a woman in her 30s who had recovered from COVID-19.

This clone was counted between two and nine times. The chain has TRBV28 and TRBJ1-1, with a weak D call TRBD1 (6 bases). This CDR3 comprises 13 residues. Germline V gives CDR1 MDHEN, CDR2 SYDVKM. The V gene lost 3 bases and the J gene lost 6 bases, with 11 bases spanning the gap. This chain's CDR3 is CASSFPRGAEAFF. The CDR3 nucleotides are TGTGCCAGCAGTTTTCCCAGGGGCGCTGAAGCTTTCTTT.

The rearrangement joins TRBV6-5 to TRBJ1-2, with D perhaps TRBD1 (6 bases). With 5 bases removed from V and 6 bases from J, the gap between germline ends came to 19 bases. In germline, CDR1 is MNHEY, CDR2 SVGAGI. This CDR3 has 15 residues. In nucleotides, the CDR3 is TGTGCCAGCAGTCTAAACAGGGAGGGTATGCATGGCTACACCTTC. Amino acid sequence: CASSLNREGMHGYTF.

The chain joins TRBV7-6 to TRBJ1-1; a possible D gene is TRBD1 (5 bases). This CDR3 has 14 amino acids. Per the germline V gene, CDR1 is SGHVS and CDR2 is FNYEAQ. The V gene lost 1 base and the J gene lost 1 base, with 7 bases spanning the gap. The CDR3 bases are TGTGCCAGCAGCTTAGGGGGCACGAACACTGAAGCTTTCTTT. The encoded protein is CASSLGGTNTEAFF.

This chain links TRBV7-9 with TRBJ1-6; TRBD1 matches at 8 bases. The CDR3 runs to 15 residues. CDR1 SEHNR and CDR2 FQNEAQ come from the germline V gene (reference sequence). V trimming: 4 bases; J trimming: 7 bases; junction bases outside the gene matches: 6. The CDR3 loop reads CASSSRQGKNSPLHF. The CDR3 coding sequence is TGTGCCAGCAGCTCCCGACAGGGGAAAAATTCACCCCTCCACTTT.

CDR3 nucleotide sequence: TGTGCCAGCAGGAAAGCTAGCGGGGGGACCAGTGTTAATGAGCAGTTCTTC. The encoded protein is CASRKASGGTSVNEQFF. This rearrangement joins TRBV7-2 to TRBJ2-1; 11 bases are a match to TRBD2. Germline values: CDR1 SGHTA, CDR2 FQGNSA. J lost 7 bases, V lost 6 bases, and 14 bases had no gene match. The length of the CDR3 is 17 residues.

The CDR3 nucleotides are TGTGCCAGCAGCCCCTGGGAGAGTTACGAGCAGTACTTC. Encoded protein: CASSPWESYEQYF. This chain uses TRBV7-2 with TRBJ2-7, with D possibly matching TRBD2 (5 bases). The CDR3 has 13 amino acids. Trimming removed 5 bases from V and 4 bases from J, with 12 bases in between. From germline, CDR1 is SGHTA and CDR2 FQGNSA.

The rearrangement uses TRBV2 and TRBJ1-1; tentatively, D is TRBD1 (6 bases). Trimming shortened V by 3 bases and J by 10 bases, and 15 bases separated the two germline ends. CDR3 length: 13 amino acids. Germline CDR1 is SNHLY and CDR2 is FYNNEI. The CDR3, as DNA: TGTGCCAGCAGTGACATAGGGGGGGTAGGAGCTTTCTTT. This gives the protein CASSDIGGVGAFF.

V and J are TRBV23-1 and TRBJ2-3; D is unresolved. TRBV23-1 is placed among ORFs of uncertain function. The CDR3 spans 15 residues. The ends were cut back, 0 bases at V and 2 bases at J, with 9 bases in the middle. CDR3 in amino acids: CASSQSETNTDTQYF. The DNA for the CDR3 is TGCGCCAGCAGTCAATCTGAGACAAACACAGATACGCAGTATTTT.

This chain connects TRBV30 to TRBJ1-5; 7 positions match TRBD1. Germline V lookup: CDR1 GTSNPN, CDR2 SVGIG (reference sequence). The CDR3 consists of 15 residues. V gave up 5 bases and J gave up 2 bases; unmatched junction bases: 9. The CDR3 sequence is CAWGDRAGGNQPQHF. CDR3 nucleotide sequence: TGTGCCTGGGGAGACAGGGCGGGGGGCAATCAGCCCCAGCATTTT. Combining the CDR3 with reference TRBV30 and TRBJ1-5 gives the whole variable domain SQTIHQWPATLVQPVGSPLSLECTVEGTSNPNLYWYRQAAGRGLQLLFYSVGIGQISSEVPQNLSASRPQDRQFILSSKKLLLSDSGFYLCAWGDRAGGNQPQHFGDGTRLSIL.

This chain connects TRBV10-1 to TRBJ1-2; 9 bases line up with TRBD1. Germline CDR1 reads WNHNN; CDR2 reads SYGVQD (reference sequence). The CDR3 totals 16 residues. V lost 7 bases to trimming and J lost 3 bases; unmatched junction nucleotides: 12. The CDR3 coding sequence is TGCGCCAGCAAGACACGGGACAGGGATCCCTACTATGGCTACACCTTC. It encodes CASKTRDRDPYYGYTF.